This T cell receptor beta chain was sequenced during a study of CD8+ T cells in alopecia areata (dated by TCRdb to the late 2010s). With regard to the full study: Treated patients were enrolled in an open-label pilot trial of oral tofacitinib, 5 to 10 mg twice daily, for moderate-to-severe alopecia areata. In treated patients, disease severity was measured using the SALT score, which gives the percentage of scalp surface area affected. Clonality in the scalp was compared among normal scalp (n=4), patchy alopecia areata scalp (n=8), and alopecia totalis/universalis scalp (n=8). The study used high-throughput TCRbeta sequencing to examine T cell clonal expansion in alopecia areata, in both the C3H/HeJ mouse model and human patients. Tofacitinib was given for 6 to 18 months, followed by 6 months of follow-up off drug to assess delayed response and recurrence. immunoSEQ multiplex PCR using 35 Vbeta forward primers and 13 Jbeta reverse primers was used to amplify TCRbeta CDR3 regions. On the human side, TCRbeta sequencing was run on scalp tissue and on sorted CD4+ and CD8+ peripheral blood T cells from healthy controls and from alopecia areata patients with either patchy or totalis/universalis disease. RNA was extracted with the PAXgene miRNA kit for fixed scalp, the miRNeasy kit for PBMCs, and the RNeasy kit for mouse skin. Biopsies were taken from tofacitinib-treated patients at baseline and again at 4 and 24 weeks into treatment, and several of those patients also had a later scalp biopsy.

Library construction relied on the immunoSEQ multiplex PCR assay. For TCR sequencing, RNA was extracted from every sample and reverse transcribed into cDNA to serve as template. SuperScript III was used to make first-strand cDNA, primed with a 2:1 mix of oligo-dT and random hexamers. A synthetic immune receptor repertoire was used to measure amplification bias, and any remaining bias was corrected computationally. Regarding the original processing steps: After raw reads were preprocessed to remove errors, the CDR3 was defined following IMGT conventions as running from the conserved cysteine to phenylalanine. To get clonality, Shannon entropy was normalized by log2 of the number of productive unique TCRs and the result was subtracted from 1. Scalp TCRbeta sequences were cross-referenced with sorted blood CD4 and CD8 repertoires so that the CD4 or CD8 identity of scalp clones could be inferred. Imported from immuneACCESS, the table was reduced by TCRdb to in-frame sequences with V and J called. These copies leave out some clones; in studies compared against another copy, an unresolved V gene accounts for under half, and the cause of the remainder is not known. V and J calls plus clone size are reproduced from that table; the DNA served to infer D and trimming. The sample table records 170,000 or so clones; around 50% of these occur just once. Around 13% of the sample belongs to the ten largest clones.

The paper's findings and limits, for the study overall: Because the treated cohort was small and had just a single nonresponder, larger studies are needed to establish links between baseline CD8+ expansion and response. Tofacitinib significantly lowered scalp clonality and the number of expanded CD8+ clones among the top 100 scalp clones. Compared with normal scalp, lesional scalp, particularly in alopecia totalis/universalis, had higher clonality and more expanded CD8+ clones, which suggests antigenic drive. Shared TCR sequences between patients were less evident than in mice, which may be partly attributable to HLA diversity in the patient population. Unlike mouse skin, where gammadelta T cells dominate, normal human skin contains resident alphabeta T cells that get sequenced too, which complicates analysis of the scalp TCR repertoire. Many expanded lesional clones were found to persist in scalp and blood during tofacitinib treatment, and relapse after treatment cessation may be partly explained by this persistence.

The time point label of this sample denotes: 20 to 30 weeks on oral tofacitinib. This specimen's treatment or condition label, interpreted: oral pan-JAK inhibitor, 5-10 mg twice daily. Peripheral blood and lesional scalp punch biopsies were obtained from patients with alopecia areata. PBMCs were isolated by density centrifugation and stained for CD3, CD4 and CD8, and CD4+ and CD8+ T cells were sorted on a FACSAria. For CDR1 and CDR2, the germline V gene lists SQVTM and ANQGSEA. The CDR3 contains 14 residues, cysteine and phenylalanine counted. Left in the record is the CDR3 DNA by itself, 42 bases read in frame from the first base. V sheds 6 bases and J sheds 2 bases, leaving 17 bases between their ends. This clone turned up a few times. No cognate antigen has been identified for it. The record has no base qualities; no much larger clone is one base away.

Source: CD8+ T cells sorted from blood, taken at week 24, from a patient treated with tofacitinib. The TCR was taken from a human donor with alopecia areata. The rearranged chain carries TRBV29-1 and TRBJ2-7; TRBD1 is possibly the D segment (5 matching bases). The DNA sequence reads TGCAGCGTATCTGGATGGGGCAGGGCCTACGAGCAGTACTTC. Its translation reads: CSVSGWGRAYEQYF.